This TCR beta chain was sequenced in a study of T cell responses to AZD1222 COVID-19 vaccine. On the study more broadly: Analyses pooled second doses at about 4 or about 12 weeks.

The CDR3 loop spans 15 amino acids. V was trimmed by 6 bases and J by 1 base, leaving 10 bases between them. Germline loops: CDR1 MNHEY, CDR2 SMNVEV (reference sequence). Some clones are missing from TCRdb's copy, which holds only in-frame ones; the method was immunoSEQ multiplex PCR. The sample has 99,000 or so clones, approximately 88% seen once. About this clone itself: Its antigen is not known.

Regarding the study as a whole: In a largely white British group with more females than males, clonal diversity was possibly underestimated.

This clonotype originated in an adult in good health. This material consisted of peripheral blood, taken on day 0 of AZD1222 vaccination. J is TRBJ2-6 and V is TRBV27; D remains unclear. CDR3 nucleotides: TGTGCCAGCAGCGTCGATCTGTCTGGGGCCAACGTCCTGACTTTC. This codes for CASSVDLSGANVLTF.